This T cell receptor (beta chain) was observed in a study of T cells in Graves' hyperthyroidism and ophthalmopathy. General study results and limits: Blood also showed most of the thyroid clonotypes that were expanded above 0.001. Progression to ophthalmopathy was predicted a median of approximately 6.4 months early.

There were TCR beta CDR3 regions amplified from RNA transcripts. An initial round of RT-PCR targeting the TCR CDR3 relied on the HTBI primer set. TCRdb independently ran MiXCR on the multiplex PCR reads; one entry per CDR3 protein. The sample shows about 570,000 distinct CDR3 sequences, 46% of them seen only once. Not enrolled were patients with uncontrolled infection, other autoimmune disease, pregnancy or lactation. In making diagnoses, clinical symptoms, serum thyroxine and TRAb, thyroid ultrasound and orbital computed tomography were all used. Germline V gene sequence: CDR1 SEHNR, CDR2 FQNEAQ (reference sequence). V lost 2 bases and J lost 7, with 21 bases in between. The CDR3 consists of 16 residues. This clonotype was recorded many times. Its antigen is undetermined.

The sample taken for sequencing was peripheral blood or thyroid tissue (not recorded which). This receptor was taken from an adult woman with Graves' disease, either hyperthyroidism or ophthalmopathy (not recorded which). The V and J genes are TRBV7-9 and TRBJ2-7; the D is unclear. The CDR3 here is CASSLMVASGVEEQYF. DNA for the CDR3: TGTGCCAGCAGCTTAATGGTCGCTAGTGGAGTCGAAGAGCAGTACTTC.